This TCR beta chain was identified in a study of blood T cells in healthy people across ages. Together with a sample-barcoded 5' primer, a J-beta primer mix was included in a second PCR lasting about 6 to 11 cycles. Every sample produced at least 2.5 million CDR3-containing paired-end reads. MiXCR was run by TCRdb on the 5' RACE reads, yielding one entry per CDR3 protein. In the table there are roughly 1 million distinct CDR3 sequences, 20% to 25% of which are singletons. Germline CDR1 SGHDT, CDR2 YYEEEE. The V end lost 7 bases, the J end lost 2 bases, and 15 bases lay between the germline ends. The CDR3 totals 14 residues. Isolation of PBMCs gave at least 7 million cells per sample. Total RNA, at least 6 micrograms per sample, was extracted from PBMCs. This sample was also put to use in a study of T cells of mothers and their children.

V and J are TRBV5-6 and TRBJ2-5, with D maybe TRBD1 (7 bases). This TCR was sampled from a girl aged 2-10 years in good health. Material for sequencing was blood. The CDR3, as DNA: TGTGCCAGCTACGATCAGGGGGGTCAAGAGACCCAGTACTTC. Translated, it gives CASYDQGGQETQYF.